The clone carrying this T cell receptor (beta chain) was counted once. The data were obtained in a study of CD8+ T cells in alopecia areata. Across the whole study: Treated patients swallowed 5 to 10 mg of oral tofacitinib twice daily.

This CDR3 comprises 15 residues. Looked up from germline, CDR1 is SGDLS and CDR2 is YYNGEE. Losses at the gene ends were 8 bases for V and 6 bases for J; bases not matched to a gene: 13. PBMC-derived CD4+ and CD8+ T cells were sorted. RNA, once extracted, was reverse transcribed into cDNA for use as the sequencing template. The protocol was immunoSEQ multiplex PCR, while the TCRdb copy is restricted to in-frame clones and leaves out a portion. Of 150,000 or so clones in the sample, around 55% were seen once. This chain joins TRBV9 and TRBJ2-5, with 10 bases fitting TRBD2. This sample comprised CD8+ T cells sorted from blood, obtained at week 0. This sequence was found in a human donor with alopecia areata. The CDR3 reads CARRLAGQPRKTQYF. Here the CDR3 DNA reads TGTGCCAGGAGACTAGCGGGCCAACCACGGAAGACCCAGTACTTC.